This T cell receptor (beta chain) was retrieved from a study of T cells in localized non-small cell lung cancer. Study results and limitations: Clonality of T cells reached its maximum in uninvolved adjacent lung, surpassing tumor.

Notes on this clone: Its antigen is still unknown.

The data were produced by immunoSEQ multiplex PCR, yet TCRdb's version contains in-frame clones alone and is incomplete. Among some 140,000 clones listed, around 89% were seen once. V shed 4 bases, J shed 5 bases, and the junction held 6 bases outside the gene matches. CDR1 is SGHRS and CDR2 is YFSETQ in the germline V gene. CDR3 length: 16 amino acids. V is TRBV5-1 and J is TRBJ2-1; TRBD2 matches 13 bases. The sequences come from peripheral blood, collected before any cancer treatment. This TCR derives from a female donor aged 60 or older with stage I lung adenocarcinoma. Here the CDR3 reads CASSASGTSGNNEQFF. The DNA of the CDR3 is TGCGCCAGCAGCGCCTCCGGGACTAGCGGGAACAATGAGCAGTTCTTC. Using reference TRBV5-1 and TRBJ2-1 for the parts outside the CDR3, the full variable domain is KAGVTQTPRYLIKTRGQQVTLSCSPISGHRSVSWYQQTPGQGLQFLFEYFSETQRNKGNFPGRFSGRQFSNSRSEMNVSTLELGDSALYLCASSASGTSGNNEQFFGPGTRLTVL.